Below, one T cell receptor beta chain is given with its context. The entry originates in a study of blood T cell repertoires in COVID-19. Across the study: PBMCs, B-cell-depleted T cells, or T cells provided the cDNA or gDNA that made up the material.

In Seattle, patients joined the study during active infection and were tracked longitudinally. Assay used: immunoSEQ multiplex PCR; TCRdb lists only in-frame clones, some missing. The sample contains 30,000 to 40,000 clones, around 80% of which appear only once. Germline V gene lookup returns CDR1 SEHNR and CDR2 FQNEAQ (reference sequence). The CDR3 extends over 14 amino acids. Trimming shortened V by 1 base and J by 1 base, and 7 bases separated the two germline ends. The clonotype comes from a man between 60 and 75 years old with COVID-19, enrolled during active disease. Input material: peripheral blood. The V gene is TRBV7-9, the J gene TRBJ2-5; TRBD2 might be the D (5 bases). Written as DNA, the CDR3 is TGTGCCAGCAGCTTAGGAGGGATCCAAGAGACCCAGTACTTC. This gives the protein CASSLGGIQETQYF.